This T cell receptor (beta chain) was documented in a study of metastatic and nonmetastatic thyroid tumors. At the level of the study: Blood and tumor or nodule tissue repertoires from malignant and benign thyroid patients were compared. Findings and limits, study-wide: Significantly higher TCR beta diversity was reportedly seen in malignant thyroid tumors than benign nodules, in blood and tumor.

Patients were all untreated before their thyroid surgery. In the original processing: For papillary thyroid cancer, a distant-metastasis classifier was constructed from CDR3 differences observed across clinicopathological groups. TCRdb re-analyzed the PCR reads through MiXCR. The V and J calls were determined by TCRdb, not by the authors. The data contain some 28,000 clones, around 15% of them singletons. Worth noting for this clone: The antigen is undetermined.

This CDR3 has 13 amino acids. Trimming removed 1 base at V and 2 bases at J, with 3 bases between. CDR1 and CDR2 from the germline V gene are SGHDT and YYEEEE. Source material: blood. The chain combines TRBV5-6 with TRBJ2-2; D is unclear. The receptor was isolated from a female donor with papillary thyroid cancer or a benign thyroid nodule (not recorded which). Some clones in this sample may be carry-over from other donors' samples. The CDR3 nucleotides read TGTGCCAGCAGCTTGATAAACACCGGGGAGCTGTTTTTT. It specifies CASSLINTGELFF.